The 21 T cell receptor beta chains given below trace back to one sample, sequenced in a study of T-cell memory formation after mild COVID-19. MiXCR, run by TCRdb on the 5' RACE reads, gives a single entry per CDR3 protein. Here the sample spans about 200,000 distinct CDR3 sequences, roughly 10% being singletons. The sequenced sample was PBMCs or a T cell subset sorted from them (not recorded which). These receptors originate from a man in his late teens or twenties who had mild COVID-19 (a few samples of this study predate the infection). Cell type and time point are not known.

This clonotype came up many times. The chain couples TRBV4-1 to TRBJ2-2; D is possibly TRBD2 (6 bases). Trimming left V 11 bases short and J 2 bases short, with 12 bases between. Germline CDR1 is MGHRA and CDR2 is YSYEKL. The CDR3 spans 13 residues. In nucleotides, the CDR3 is TGCGCCTCACGGGGACTCAACACCGGGGAGCTGTTTTTT. It is translated as CASRGLNTGELFF.

The chain links TRBV7-3 to TRBJ2-3; 8 bases line up with TRBD2. The trim removed 5 bases at V and 4 bases at J, leaving 11 bases unmatched. The V gene's germline CDR1 is SGHTA and CDR2 FQGTGA. This CDR3 is built from 16 residues. The CDR3 here is CASSPALRGAADTQYF. DNA for the CDR3: TGTGCCAGCAGCCCCGCACTGCGGGGGGCGGCAGATACGCAGTATTTT.

J is TRBJ2-4 and V is TRBV10-1, with D unclear. Germline V gives CDR1 WNHNN, CDR2 SYGVQD (reference sequence). The CDR3 is made up of 13 amino acids. V lost 2 bases and J 8 bases, leaving 10 bases between the germline ends. For the CDR3, the DNA is TGCGCCAGCAGTGAGGGGCCCGCGGACATTCAGTACTTC. This sequence encodes CASSEGPADIQYF.

This clonotype was detected a few times. The rearrangement uses TRBV7-3 and TRBJ2-2, with D perhaps matching TRBD1 (5 bases). This CDR3 contains 14 residues. V lost 6 bases to trimming and J lost 3 bases, with 11 bases between them. The V gene's germline CDR1 is SGHTA and CDR2 FQGTGA. CDR3 residues: CASSPDTYTGELFF. The CDR3 bases are TGTGCCAGCAGTCCGGACACGTACACCGGGGAGCTGTTTTTT.

This clonotype occurred a few times. This chain connects TRBV12-3 or TRBV12-4 to TRBJ1-1, with D unclear. The length of the CDR3 is 15 residues. The V end lost 2 bases, the J end lost 5 bases, and 15 bases lay between the germline ends. The CDR3 here is CASSLFRQYGTEAFF. For the CDR3, the DNA is TGTGCCAGCAGTTTATTCCGGCAGTACGGGACTGAAGCTTTCTTT.

Ten or more counts support this clonotype. The genes are TRBV7-2 and TRBJ1-2; weak D call: TRBD1 (5 bases). Trimming removed 7 bases from V and 8 bases from J, with 17 bases in between. CDR1 and CDR2 (germline): SGHTA, FQGNSA. The CDR3 sequence is 13 residues long. The CDR3 sequence: CASISPGGRGYTF. DNA of the CDR3: TGTGCCAGCATATCCCCCGGGGGAAGAGGCTACACCTTC. Complete variable domain (other parts from reference TRBV7-2 and TRBJ1-2): GAGVSQSPSNKVTEKGKDVELRCDPISGHTALYWYRQSLGQGLEFLIYFQGNSAPDKSGLPSDRFSAERTGGSVSTLTIQRTQQEDSAVYLCASISPGGRGYTFGSGTRLTVV.

The sample holds many counts of this clonotype. The V call is TRBV4-2, the J call TRBJ1-5; D call uncertain. The CDR3 contains 15 residues. The V gene's germline CDR1 is LGHNA and CDR2 YNFKEQ. The V end lost 0 bases, the J end lost 3 bases, and 9 bases lay between the germline ends. The CDR3 coding sequence is TGTGCCAGCAGCCAAGATCAGGCCGTCAATCAGCCCCAGCATTTT. It codes for CASSQDQAVNQPQHF.

The chain links TRBV18 to TRBJ2-3; D is ambiguous. V gave up 3 bases and J gave up 4 bases, with 8 bases separating them. CDR3 length: 13 amino acids. Germline CDR1 and CDR2: KGHSH and LQKENI. The CDR3 protein is CASSPYRSDTQYF. In nucleotides, the CDR3 is TGTGCCAGCTCACCTTACCGCTCAGATACGCAGTATTTT.

The CDR3 protein is CASSEVAGGSGYTF. The CDR3 nucleotides are TGTGCCAGCAGTGAAGTTGCAGGGGGCTCTGGCTACACCTTC. The J gene is TRBJ1-2, the V gene TRBV6-1; 8 nucleotides match TRBD1. The CDR3 is 14 residues long. V gave up 1 base and J gave up 7 bases; unmatched junction bases: 5. CDR1 is MNHNS, CDR2 SASEGT, per germline.

Of note for this clonotype: This may be a read error, as it is one base from a much larger clone. Here the CDR3 omits its conserved ending phenylalanine or tryptophan, so a read error is the likely source. This chain links TRBV20-1 with TRBJ2-1; possibly TRBD2 for D (5 bases). The CDR3 has 15 residues. From germline, CDR1 is DFQATT and CDR2 SNEGSKA (reference sequence). V was clipped by 1 base and J by 5 bases, with 15 bases between them. This CDR3 reads CSARVLGLADNEQFY. The CDR3 DNA sequence: TGCAGTGCTAGAGTTCTGGGTCTAGCTGACAATGAGCAGTTCTAC.

V is TRBV7-2 and J is TRBJ1-2, with 8 bases that match TRBD1. CDR1 and CDR2 from the germline V gene are SGHTA and FQGNSA. V lost 4 bases, J lost 7 bases, and 14 bases stayed unmatched. The CDR3 has 16 residues. This chain's CDR3 is CASSSEGGRGLSGYTF. CDR3 DNA sequence: TGTGCCAGCAGCTCCGAGGGGGGCAGGGGGCTGTCTGGCTACACCTTC.

This clonotype was observed many times. The gene calls are TRBV20-1 and TRBJ2-3; 8 positions agree with TRBD2. The ends lost 6 bases at V and 2 bases at J; junction bases unmatched: 13. Germline lookup yields CDR1 DFQATT and CDR2 SNEGSKA (reference sequence). CDR3 length: 16 amino acids. CDR3 region: CSALPGASGYTDTQYF. CDR3 DNA: TGCAGTGCACTACCCGGGGCTAGCGGGTACACAGATACGCAGTATTTT.

V gene TRBV2 combines with J gene TRBJ1-5; no definite D call. The CDR3 runs 14 residues. Trimming took off 4 bases at V and 1 base at J, with 8 bases between the two ends. Germline V gene sequence: CDR1 SNHLY, CDR2 FYNNEI. The CDR3 nucleotides are TGTGCCAGCAGTGTAGTGCAGAGCAATCAGCCCCAGCATTTT. This gives the protein CASSVVQSNQPQHF.

In its sample, this clonotype was seen a few times. The V gene is TRBV2, the J gene TRBJ2-1; 9 bases map to TRBD1. The CDR3 has 15 amino acids. The V segment lost 5 bases and the J segment 6 bases; nucleotides outside the gene matches: 8. Per germline, CDR1 SNHLY and CDR2 FYNNEI. CDR3 in amino acids: CASSPRTGAFNEQFF. The CDR3 DNA reads as TGTGCCAGCAGTCCTCGGACAGGGGCATTCAATGAGCAGTTCTTC.

This clonotype was detected only a few times. V gene TRBV7-3 combines with J gene TRBJ1-6; D is unresolved. The length of the CDR3 is 13 residues. The ends were cut back, 3 bases at V and 7 bases at J, with 7 bases in the middle. Germline assignment: CDR1 SGHTA and CDR2 FQGTGA. CDR3 protein: CASSLGMNSPLHF. The CDR3 DNA reads TGTGCCAGCAGCTTGGGGATGAATTCACCCCTCCACTTT. The complete variable domain, with remaining parts taken from reference TRBV7-3 and TRBJ1-6, reads GAGVSQTPSNKVTEKGKYVELRCDPISGHTALYWYRQSLGQGPEFLIYFQGTGAADDSGLPNDRFFAVRPEGSVSTLKIQRTERGDSAVYLCASSLGMNSPLHFGNGTRLTVT.

This clonotype has just a few counts. The V gene is TRBV20-1, the J gene TRBJ1-6; perhaps TRBD1 as D (6 bases). The CDR3 runs 13 residues. CDR1 and CDR2 from the germline V gene are DFQATT and SNEGSKA (reference sequence). V lost 4 bases, J lost 6 bases, and 10 bases lay in between. The CDR3 reads CSATGAFNSPLHF. The CDR3 DNA follows: TGCAGTGCTACAGGGGCTTTTAATTCACCCCTCCACTTT.

Many counts were recorded for this clonotype. The rearrangement joins TRBV7-6 to TRBJ2-3; 11 bases map to TRBD2. The CDR3 extends over 17 amino acids. V gave up 5 bases and J gave up 4 bases; unmatched junction bases: 11. CDR1 and CDR2 from the germline V gene are SGHVS and FNYEAQ. CDR3 in amino acids: CASSVRGTSGFPDTQYF. Here the CDR3 DNA reads TGTGCCAGCAGCGTGAGAGGGACTAGCGGCTTCCCAGATACGCAGTATTTT.

This clonotype showed up just a few times. The chain couples TRBV10-3 to TRBJ1-2, with 7 nucleotides matching TRBD1. This CDR3 is built from 13 residues. V gave up 7 bases and J gave up 6 bases; unmatched junction bases: 8. Germline values: CDR1 ENHRY, CDR2 SYGVKD. The CDR3 DNA sequence: TGTGCCATCATCGATGACAGGGTAAATGGCTACACCTTC. Translating it yields CAIIDDRVNGYTF.

This clonotype was counted only a few times. The chain carries TRBV4-3 and TRBJ2-3; D not resolved. The ends were cut back, 0 bases at V and 2 bases at J, with 6 bases in the middle. CDR3 length equals 14 residues. CDR1 and CDR2 from the germline V gene are LGHNA and YSLEER. CDR3 in DNA: TGCGCCAGCAGCCAAGATGGGAACACAGATACGCAGTATTTT. It codes for CASSQDGNTDTQYF.

In this sample, this clonotype turned up a few times. The chain carries TRBV20-1 and TRBJ1-6; 9 nucleotides line up with TRBD1. Germline V gene data show CDR1 as DFQATT and CDR2 as SNEGSKA (reference sequence). CDR3 size: 13 residues. Trimming took 6 bases from V and 10 from J; bases not matched to a gene: 7. CDR3 in amino acids: CSAPQGALSPLHF. The CDR3 DNA reads as TGCAGTGCCCCACAGGGGGCATTGTCACCCCTCCACTTT.

The CDR3 sequence is CSVSRGGAIPYEQYV. DNA for the CDR3: TGCAGTGTGAGCAGAGGCGGGGCGATCCCATACGAGCAGTACGTC. This chain links TRBV20-1 with TRBJ2-7; TRBD2 is a possible D gene (6 bases). This CDR3 has 15 residues. V lost 7 bases and J lost 4, with 23 bases in between. In germline, CDR1 is DFQATT, CDR2 SNEGSKA (reference sequence).